The entry that follows covers one T cell receptor (beta chain) sequence. The entry originates in a study of blood T cell repertoires in COVID-19. As processed by the authors: Reference gene primers were amplified, and this amplification served to estimate nucleated cell counts. This table comes from immunoSEQ multiplex PCR, and its TCRdb copy is limited to in-frame clones, with some not included. The DNA gave D and trimming, while V, J and clone size come from that table. This sample has 150,000 to 200,000 clones, with about 88% found just once. Participants' own reports of clinical history determined their cohort assignment. Resolution of symptoms, clearance, or two negative PCRs was present in recovered Cohort 3 donors. Sequencing used PBMCs or T cells enriched from blood (not recorded which). The TCR comes from a woman aged 18-29 years who had recovered from COVID-19.

The CDR3 nucleotides read TGTGCCAGCAGCTATGGACTGGGCTCCTACGAGCAGTACTTC. Encoded protein: CASSYGLGSYEQYF. The chain has TRBV5-5 and TRBJ2-7, with a tentative D call TRBD2 (5 bases). V lost 3 bases and J 0 bases, leaving 10 bases between the germline ends. This CDR3 has 14 amino acids. CDR1 and CDR2 (germline): SGHKS, YYEKEE (reference sequence).